The source of this T cell receptor beta chain is a study of blood T cell repertoires in COVID-19. Study in general: Acute and convalescent COVID-19 specimens originated in the United States, Italy and Spain. From T cells, B-cell-depleted T cells, or PBMCs came the material, which was cDNA or gDNA.

The authors' processing: The authors estimated nucleated cell counts from reference gene primer amplification. Clones were sequenced by immunoSEQ multiplex PCR, and TCRdb holds only the in-frame ones, with some missing. That table is the source of V, J and clone size, and D and trimming were worked out from the DNA. The repertoire holds tens of thousands of clones, about 86% seen once, with around 4.8% in the top ten. The CDR3 consists of 13 residues. Per the germline V gene, CDR1 is SEHNR and CDR2 is FQNEAQ (reference sequence). V lost 5 bases to trimming and J lost 8 bases, with 12 bases between them.

This clonotype originated in a man in his 60s with acute or convalescent COVID-19. Specimen: peripheral blood. The J gene is TRBJ1-4, the V gene TRBV7-9; unclear D gene. The CDR3 nucleotides are TGTGCCAGCAGCCCTATGGGCATGGAAAAACTGTTTTTT. Its translation: CASSPMGMEKLFF.